What follows is one T cell receptor (beta chain) and its context. This clonotype was seen many times. It lacks a known antigen. The sample holds no much larger clone one base away, and base qualities are not on file. Hyperthyroidism patients were aged 18 to 65 years and newly diagnosed, with disease duration of less than 2 months. The study excluded patients with uncontrolled infections, other autoimmune diseases, pregnancy or lactation. Diagnoses were based on clinical symptoms, serum thyroxine and TRAb, thyroid ultrasound and orbital computed tomography. For progressor patients, blood was drawn at the first diagnosis of hyperthyroidism, before any ophthalmopathy symptoms had appeared. Ficoll-Paque density gradient centrifugation was used to isolate PBMCs from around 10 ml of fresh peripheral blood. Patients classed as progressors first received a Graves' hyperthyroidism diagnosis and then went on to develop ophthalmopathy during follow-up. Total RNA was extracted using Trizol reagent, and RNA quality was assessed on an Agilent 2100 Bioanalyzer.

The TCR beta CDR3 regions were amplified from RNA transcripts. The TCR CDR3 was subjected to a first round of RT-PCR using the HTBI primer set and the Qiagen OneStep RT-PCR kit. Libraries were constructed in a second round of multiplex PCR, after which size selection and purification were carried out. Paired-end sequencing of the libraries was performed with 100 bp reads on an Illumina HiSeq2000. The original methods were these. SOAPnuke was used to process the raw data, with reads discarded if the reads contained adapters or uncalled bases, had a mean Phred below 15, or lacked an exact constant-primer or identifier match. COPE v1.2.5 was used to merge high-quality paired reads, and clonotypes were defined as unique nucleotide sequences. MiTCR v1.1 was used to align the clonotypes against IMGT TRBV, TRBD and TRBJ reference segments. Analysis was restricted to V-J combinations with a frequency above 0.0001, which covered 99.2% of repertoires. The TCS score was defined as F50 (clonal expansion) divided by E x V (chaos), with BLOSUM62-based TCRdist calculated between CDR3 peptides within each V-J. Welch's t-statistics and random forest reduced 514 V-J features to under 15, which were used in a naive Bayes classifier (R e1071). Clones were called with MiXCR by TCRdb after fastp trimmed the public reads at Q25, and only in-frame beta chains were retained. When rows share a CDR3 protein, they turn into one entry using the most common DNA and genes. None of the V and J calls come from the authors' own analysis; TCRdb made them. The table for this sample lists nearly 600,000 distinct CDR3 sequences; about 15% of them were counted only once. 4.5% to 6% of the sample belongs to the ten largest clones.

Measured from the cysteine to the phenylalanine, the CDR3 is 16 residues long. The retained sequence is limited to the CDR3, 48 bases, with the frame set at the first base. V gives up 10 bases and J gives up 0 bases, and the segment between their germline ends measures 20 bases. Per the germline V gene, MDHEN is the CDR1 and SYDVKM is the CDR2. The data are from a study of T cells in Graves' hyperthyroidism and ophthalmopathy (dated by TCRdb to about 2019). For the study in its entirety: Peripheral blood samples were taken at the time of initial diagnosis, prior to any treatment. Thyroid tissue and blood T-cell repertoires from over 5 Graves' hyperthyroidism patients were also compared in the study. The approximately 90 discovery patients were divided at random into training and test sets in a 7:3 ratio. Prospective prediction of ophthalmopathy was tested in an independent validation cohort consisting of roughly 19 hyperthyroidism patients and more than 15 patients who later progressed to ophthalmopathy. The paper reports TCR Vbeta CDR3 sequencing of fewer than 150 peripheral blood samples: under 45 ophthalmopathy, roughly 80 hyperthyroidism and approximately 17 progressor patients. Once sampling was done, hyperthyroidism patients were given methimazole at a starting dose of 30 mg daily, whereas ophthalmopathy patients were given high-dose intravenous methylprednisolone. TCR V-J signatures able to tell the groups apart were searched for in a discovery cohort of 100 or so patients, of whom more than 40 had Graves' ophthalmopathy and about 60 had stable Graves' hyperthyroidism. What the study reported, not specific to this receptor: Sample size was not statistically predetermined, and investigators were not blinded to group allocation. In validation, the model predicted progression to ophthalmopathy a median of around 6.5 months before onset, with about 64% sensitivity and roughly 73% specificity. In cross-validation, a model built on a 13 V-J signature told ophthalmopathy apart from stable hyperthyroidism with roughly 87% sensitivity and about 81% specificity, and in testing the same model reached 80%/75%. Blood samples also contained most of the expanded thyroid clonotypes (frequency above 0.001), which suggests that blood repertoires may reflect thyroid immune responses.

The chain links TRBV28 with TRBJ2-3; the D gene cannot be resolved reliably. Source material: blood. The TCR sequence derives from a woman younger than 45 with Graves' hyperthyroidism that later progressed to Graves' ophthalmopathy. The CDR3 has the sequence CATHPASIESTDTQYF. The sequenced DNA: TGTGCCACCCACCCGGCGTCTATCGAAAGCACAGATACGCAGTATTTT.